A selection of T cell receptor beta chains follows, all from one sample in a study of OX40 agonist ivuxolimab in advanced cancers. The assay was immunoSEQ multiplex PCR, and TCRdb's table has in-frame clones only and misses some. The sample gives fewer than 95,000 clones, around 89% of which show up once; less than 8% is in the top ten. This material consisted of CD4+ or CD8+ T cells sorted from blood, taken in a trial of the OX40 agonist ivuxolimab. Receptors were obtained from an adult with an advanced solid tumor such as melanoma, head and neck, liver or kidney cancer. CDR3s include the opening cysteine and the closing phenylalanine or tryptophan. A D gene is named only where the DNA matches it firmly. Clone size is shown for a subset of rows, as once, few, many or a class of expanded clone.

V,D,J,size,CDR3,DNA
TRBV27,NA,TRBJ2-2,NA,CASSLSGELFF,TGTGCCAGCAGTTTATCCGGGGAGCTGTTTTTT
TRBV6-5,TRBD1,TRBJ1-2,NA,CASSPGQGAGYGYTF,TGTGCCAGCAGTCCCGGACAGGGGGCGGGATATGGCTACACCTTC
TRBV5-6,TRBD1,TRBJ2-3,NA,CASSMGQGTDTQYF,TGTGCCAGCAGCATGGGACAGGGAACAGATACGCAGTATTTT
TRBV20-1,NA,TRBJ2-7,NA,CSALTEYEQYF,TGCAGTGCTCTGACCGAATACGAGCAGTACTTC
TRBV6-5,TRBD1,TRBJ1-1,once,CASRADRGTSEAFF,TGTGCCAGCAGGGCTGACAGGGGGACTTCTGAAGCTTTCTTT
TRBV5-4,NA,TRBJ2-5,NA,CASRTDGFQETQYF,TGTGCCAGCAGAACCGACGGGTTCCAAGAGACCCAGTACTTC
TRBV28,NA,TRBJ2-6,NA,CASSLVGVGSGANVLTF,TGTGCCAGCAGTTTAGTAGGGGTAGGGTCTGGGGCCAACGTCCTGACTTTC
TRBV6-5,TRBD2,TRBJ2-7,NA,CASRDLAGSSYEQYF,TGTGCCAGCAGGGACCTAGCGGGAAGCTCCTACGAGCAGTACTTC
TRBV7-3,NA,TRBJ1-2,few,CASSSLEGGYTF,TGTGCCAGCAGCTCTCTGGAGGGAGGCTACACCTTC
TRBV27,NA,TRBJ1-2,NA,CASSGGYGYTF,TGTGCCAGCTCGGGGGGCTATGGCTACACCTTC
TRBV7-9,NA,TRBJ1-5,NA,CASSASGPINQPQHF,TGTGCCAGCAGCGCCTCGGGCCCCATAAATCAGCCCCAGCATTTT
TRBV6-5,NA,TRBJ1-4,few,CASSYSLTAEGEKLFF,TGTGCCAGCAGTTACTCGCTGACAGCTGAGGGGGAAAAACTGTTTTTT
TRBV9,TRBD2,TRBJ2-1,many,CASGSPSGSGNEQFF,TGTGCCAGCGGGTCACCGAGCGGGAGTGGGAATGAGCAGTTCTTC
TRBV6-8,NA,TRBJ1-4,NA,CVAAGGGKLFF,TGTGTCGCAGCAGGAGGAGGAAAACTGTTTTTT
TRBV28,TRBD1,TRBJ1-3,NA,CASSFLTGGGNTIYF,TGTGCCAGCAGTTTCCTGACAGGGGGCGGAAACACCATATATTTT
TRBV21-1,NA,TRBJ1-1,NA,CASMDPAGGRPMNTEAFF,TGTGCCAGCATGGACCCAGCAGGGGGCCGCCCCATGAATACTGAAGCTTTCTTT
TRBV5-1,TRBD1,TRBJ2-7,NA,CASSLRGGTGSVHEQYF,TGCGCCAGCAGCTTGAGGGGCGGGACAGGATCTGTCCACGAGCAGTACTTC
TRBV6-5,NA,TRBJ2-2,NA,CASSYIGRELFF,TGTGCCAGCAGTTACATCGGGCGGGAGCTGTTTTTT
TRBV27,TRBD1,TRBJ2-7,NA,CASSSYRGSYEQYF,TGTGCCAGCAGTTCTTACAGGGGGTCCTACGAGCAGTACTTC
TRBV7-9,NA,TRBJ2-5,NA,CASSLSQGRETQYF,TGTGCCAGCAGCTTATCACAGGGAAGGGAGACCCAGTACTTC
TRBV4-1,TRBD1,TRBJ2-2,NA,CASSLPPGQTANTGELFF,TGCGCCAGCAGCTTGCCCCCGGGACAGACCGCGAACACCGGGGAGCTGTTTTTT
TRBV9,NA,TRBJ2-4,NA,CARSARSLAKNIQYF,TGTGCCAGGAGCGCACGGAGCCTAGCCAAAAACATTCAGTACTTC
TRBV9,TRBD1,TRBJ2-1,NA,CASSLRTGGPYNEQFF,TGTGCCAGCAGCCTCCGTACAGGGGGACCCTACAATGAGCAGTTCTTC
TRBV7-9,NA,TRBJ1-2,once,CASSFARQPEGDGYTF,TGTGCCAGCAGCTTCGCTAGACAGCCCGAGGGCGATGGCTACACCTTC
TRBV30,NA,TRBJ2-7,NA,CAWGDLTSGYEQYF,TGTGCCTGGGGGGACCTGACGTCGGGCTACGAGCAGTACTTC
TRBV20-1,NA,TRBJ2-7,NA,CSASRAYEQYF,TGCAGTGCTAGTAGGGCCTACGAGCAGTACTTC
TRBV5-6,NA,TRBJ1-2,NA,CASSLGQDPYGYTF,TGTGCCAGCAGCTTGGGACAGGACCCCTATGGCTACACCTTC
TRBV6-1,NA,TRBJ1-5,NA,CASRQGGSNQPQHF,TGTGCCAGCCGTCAGGGAGGGAGCAATCAGCCCCAGCATTTT
TRBV7-3,TRBD2,TRBJ2-2,NA,CASSLKLAGDTGELFF,TGTGCCAGCAGCTTAAAACTAGCGGGAGATACCGGGGAGCTGTTTTTT
TRBV6-1,TRBD1,TRBJ1-3,NA,CASSAPGQQWGNTIYF,TGTGCCAGCAGTGCACCGGGACAGCAGTGGGGAAACACCATATATTTT
TRBV5-1,TRBD2,TRBJ2-1,NA,CASSLEAGSGSWDEQFF,TGCGCCAGCAGCTTGGAGGCCGGGAGCGGGAGTTGGGATGAGCAGTTCTTC
TRBV7-8,NA,TRBJ2-7,NA,CASSTDGTYEQYF,TGTGCCAGCAGCACGGACGGTACCTACGAGCAGTACTTC
TRBV2,NA,TRBJ1-2,once,CASSRGRIQANYGYTF,TGTGCCAGCAGCCGAGGACGAATTCAAGCTAACTATGGCTACACCTTC
TRBV19,NA,TRBJ1-6,NA,CASGGGGDNSPLHF,TGTGCCAGTGGCGGCGGAGGAGATAATTCACCCCTCCACTTT
TRBV27,TRBD1,TRBJ2-4,NA,CASSLTGGLGNIQYF,TGTGCCAGCAGTCTCACAGGGGGCCTCGGAAACATTCAGTACTTC
TRBV5-4,TRBD1,TRBJ2-7,once,CASSPAGQGAYEQYF,TGTGCCAGCAGCCCTGCGGGACAGGGAGCCTACGAGCAGTACTTC
TRBV27,NA,TRBJ1-4,NA,CASSKWETNPANEKLFF,TGTGCCAGCTCGAAATGGGAGACCAATCCCGCTAATGAAAAACTGTTTTTT
TRBV11-3,NA,TRBJ1-1,NA,CASSLIGGTEAFF,TGTGCCAGCAGCTTAATTGGGGGCACTGAAGCTTTCTTT
TRBV6-5,NA,TRBJ1-5,few,CASSRTPNQPQHF,TGTGCCAGCAGCCGAACACCAAATCAGCCCCAGCATTTT
TRBV5-1,TRBD1,TRBJ2-7,NA,CATAPGQSSYEQYF,TGCGCCACCGCGCCGGGACAGAGCTCCTACGAGCAGTACTTC
TRBV27,NA,TRBJ2-7,once,CASSSLSPYEQYF,TGTGCCAGCAGTTCACTTTCACCTTACGAGCAGTACTTC
TRBV5-6,TRBD1,TRBJ1-2,NA,CASSLEGQTNYGYTF,TGTGCCAGCAGCTTGGAGGGACAGACTAACTATGGCTACACCTTC
TRBV10-1,NA,TRBJ2-1,NA,CASSHGYNEQFF,TGCGCCAGCAGTCACGGCTACAATGAGCAGTTCTTC
TRBV4-1,TRBD2,TRBJ2-7,once,CASSQASEGGRLVYEQYF,TGCGCCAGCAGCCAAGCGTCCGAGGGAGGGCGATTAGTCTACGAGCAGTACTTC
TRBV5-1,TRBD2,TRBJ2-2,once,CASSQTSGSVGELFF,TGCGCCAGCAGCCAGACTAGCGGGAGCGTCGGGGAGCTGTTTTTT
TRBV5-1,TRBD1,TRBJ1-2,NA,CASSGGTGGLYGYTF,TGCGCCAGCAGCGGCGGGACAGGGGGCTTATATGGCTACACCTTC
TRBV10-3,TRBD1,TRBJ2-5,NA,CASSAGTGPSWEQYF,TGTGCCAGCAGCGCCGGGACAGGCCCCAGTTGGGAGCAGTACTTC
TRBV7-3,NA,TRBJ2-7,once,CASSPGFPSYEQYF,TGTGCCAGCAGTCCGGGTTTCCCCTCCTACGAGCAGTACTTC